A single sample gave rise to the 8 T cell receptor beta chains below, sequenced in a study of beta chain features in type 1 diabetes. The study, taken as a whole, reports: TCRB CDR3 length was moderately but significantly reduced in all four CD4+ subsets of Type 1 diabetes patients.

As every portion of the isolated RNA was reverse transcribed, the sequencing read expressed TCRB transcripts. Data came from immunoSEQ multiplex PCR; TCRdb stores just in-frame clones and leaves some out. The sample lists about 260,000 clones, just over 20% occurring once. These receptors have no known antigen. Sequences were obtained from naive CD4+ T cells from blood. The source of these receptors is a middle-aged woman with type 1 diabetes.

This clone appeared a few times. V is TRBV30 and J is TRBJ2-4; 10 bases are shared with TRBD2. Germline assignment: CDR1 GTSNPN and CDR2 SVGIG (reference sequence). CDR3 length: 21 amino acids. V was clipped by 1 base and J by 0 bases; unmatched bases: 18. The CDR3 sequence is CAWSGGASGTSVSIAKNIQYF. The CDR3 DNA is TGTGCCTGGAGTGGAGGTGCGTCCGGGACTAGCGTTTCTATAGCCAAAAACATTCAGTACTTC.

The chain couples TRBV29-1 to TRBJ1-1; D is uncertain. CDR1 is SQVTM and CDR2 is ANQGSEA in the germline V gene. The CDR3 runs 12 residues. The CDR3 sequence is CECRGLNTEAFF. Written as DNA, the CDR3 is TGCGAATGCAGAGGGTTGAACACTGAAGCTTTCTTT. Variable domain in full (rest from reference TRBV29-1 and TRBJ1-1): SAVISQKPSRDICQRGTSLTIQCQVDSQVTMMFWYRQQPGQSLTLIATANQGSEATYESGFVIDKFPISRPNLTFSTLTVSNMSPEDSSIYLCECRGLNTEAFFGQGTRLTVV.

In the case of this clone: The sample has other DNA sequences that encode this CDR3 too. The chain is built from TRBV18 and TRBJ1-4; D is unclear. The ends were cut back, 3 bases at V and 0 bases at J, with 8 bases in the middle. CDR1 is KGHSH, CDR2 LQKENI, per germline. This CDR3 has 15 residues. The CDR3 loop is CASSPYGATNEKLFF. Written as DNA, the CDR3 is TGTGCCAGCTCACCGTACGGTGCAACTAATGAAAAACTGTTTTTT.

V is TRBV29-1 and J is TRBJ2-5; 9 bases fit TRBD1. This CDR3 spans 13 amino acids. The V gene end was trimmed by 6 bases and the J gene end by 5 bases; junction bases not matched to a gene: 7. Germline V CDR1 and CDR2: SQVTM, ANQGSEA. The CDR3 coding sequence is TGCAGCGTAAGAACAGGGGGCTACGAGACCCAGTACTTC. As protein: CSVRTGGYETQYF.

This clone was counted a few times. The gene calls are TRBV7-2 and TRBJ2-3; weak D call: TRBD1 (5 bases). V lost 1 base to trimming and J lost 4 bases, with 9 bases between them. The CDR3 loop spans 14 amino acids. Germline lookup yields CDR1 SGHTA and CDR2 FQGNSA. The CDR3 is CASSLDRLPDTQYF. CDR3 sequence (DNA): TGTGCCAGCAGCTTAGACAGGTTGCCAGATACGCAGTATTTT.

This CDR3 is CASSYGTGGGAKYF. DNA of the CDR3: TGTGCCAGCAGTTACGGGACAGGGGGCGGTGCGAAGTACTTC. The chain links TRBV6-6 to TRBJ2-7, with TRBD1 matching 12 bases. CDR1 MNHNY and CDR2 SVGAGI come from the germline V gene (reference sequence). The CDR3 consists of 14 residues. The junction had 7 bases not matched to a gene; V was cut back by 2 bases and J by 11 bases.

With respect to this clone: Other nucleotide sequences in the sample specify the same CDR3. This chain links TRBV28 with TRBJ1-5; 8 positions agree with TRBD1. V lost 4 bases to trimming and J lost 7 bases; unmatched junction nucleotides: 6. There are 14 residues in the CDR3. The germline V gene encodes CDR1 MDHEN and CDR2 SYDVKM. DNA for the CDR3: TGTGCCAGCAGTTCAGGACAGGGTAACCAGCCCCAGCATTTT. Translation gives CASSSGQGNQPQHF.

The chain has TRBV5-1 and TRBJ1-1; D is possibly TRBD1 (5 bases). V was shortened by 0 bases and J by 2 bases, with 14 bases between the two germline ends. The CDR3 length is 16 residues. Germline V CDR1 and CDR2: SGHRS, YFSETQ. CDR3 coding DNA: TGCGCCAGCAGCTTGGAGATTCACGGGGGAAACACTGAAGCTTTCTTT. This gives the protein CASSLEIHGGNTEAFF. Using reference TRBV5-1 and TRBJ1-1 for the parts outside the CDR3, the full variable domain is KAGVTQTPRYLIKTRGQQVTLSCSPISGHRSVSWYQQTPGQGLQFLFEYFSETQRNKGNFPGRFSGRQFSNSRSEMNVSTLELGDSALYLCASSLEIHGGNTEAFFGQGTRLTVV.